The 6 T cell receptor beta chains presented below share a single source sample, sequenced in a study of cytomegalovirus exposure and HLA in healthy donors (dated 2017 in TCRdb). The library was produced with the immunoSEQ multiplex PCR assay. The multiplex PCR relied on a mix of 60 forward primers for TCR Vbeta segments and 13 reverse primers for TCR Jbeta segments. Held by TCRdb, this immuneACCESS table contains in-frame sequences only and omits some clones. Under half of the omission traces to an unresolved V gene where checked; the cause of the rest is unknown. The sample includes approximately 70,000 clones, with around 70% observed a single time. Of the sample, 12% to 15% is held by the ten largest clones. Sequencing used PBMCs. The source of these receptors is a male donor in good health and CMV-seropositive.

The J gene is TRBJ1-1, the V gene TRBV19; the D is unclear. Germline V lookup: CDR1 LNHDA, CDR2 SQIVND (reference sequence). This CDR3 is built from 13 residues. Trimming left V 5 bases short and J 1 base short, with 8 bases between. The CDR3 reads CASSYYGNTEAFF. DNA of the CDR3: TGTGCCAGTAGTTATTACGGGAACACTGAAGCTTTCTTT.

V usage is TRBV5-1 and J usage is TRBJ2-3; the match to TRBD1 covers 12 bases. This CDR3 is 16 amino acids long. V trimming: 3 bases; J trimming: 6 bases; junction bases outside the gene matches: 8. Germline lookup yields CDR1 SGHRS and CDR2 YFSETQ. CDR3 DNA sequence: TGCGCCAGCAGCTACGACGGGACAGGGGGCTCGGATACGCAGTATTTT. Translated, it gives CASSYDGTGGSDTQYF.

The rearrangement uses TRBV18 and TRBJ1-4; 8 bases agree with TRBD1. The J segment lost 5 bases and the V segment lost 3 bases, leaving 2 bases of the junction unmatched. The germline V gene encodes CDR1 KGHSH and CDR2 LQKENI. This CDR3 has 14 amino acids. Here the CDR3 DNA reads TGTGCCAGCTCACCGGACAGGGAAAATGAAAAACTGTTTTTT. Its protein product is CASSPDRENEKLFF.

This chain joins TRBV5-1 and TRBJ2-5, with TRBD2 matching 11 bases. CDR1 is SGHRS, CDR2 YFSETQ, per germline. V gave up 0 bases and J gave up 2 bases; unmatched junction bases: 3. The CDR3 runs 16 residues. Here the CDR3 DNA reads TGCGCCAGCAGCTTGGGACCTAGCGGGAGGCAAGAGACCCAGTACTTC. The encoded protein is CASSLGPSGRQETQYF.

This clone was seen once. V usage is TRBV7-3 and J usage is TRBJ2-5; possibly TRBD2 for D (6 bases). This CDR3 has 13 residues. Germline V gene sequence: CDR1 SGHTA, CDR2 FQGTGA. V dropped 5 bases and J dropped 5 bases, with 12 bases sitting between them. CDR3 in DNA: TGTGCCAGCAGCAAACTAGCTTCGGAGACCCAGTACTTC. Amino acids: CASSKLASETQYF.

This clone was seen more than once but under ten times. The V gene is TRBV18, the J gene TRBJ2-7, with 7 bases lining up with TRBD2. The germline CDR1 and CDR2 sequences are KGHSH and LQKENI. J gave up 4 bases and V 1 base, and 4 bases lay outside the gene matches. This CDR3 region has 14 residues. The CDR3 DNA is TGTGCCAGCTCACCACGGGATAGCGGGTACGAGCAGTACTTC. It specifies CASSPRDSGYEQYF.